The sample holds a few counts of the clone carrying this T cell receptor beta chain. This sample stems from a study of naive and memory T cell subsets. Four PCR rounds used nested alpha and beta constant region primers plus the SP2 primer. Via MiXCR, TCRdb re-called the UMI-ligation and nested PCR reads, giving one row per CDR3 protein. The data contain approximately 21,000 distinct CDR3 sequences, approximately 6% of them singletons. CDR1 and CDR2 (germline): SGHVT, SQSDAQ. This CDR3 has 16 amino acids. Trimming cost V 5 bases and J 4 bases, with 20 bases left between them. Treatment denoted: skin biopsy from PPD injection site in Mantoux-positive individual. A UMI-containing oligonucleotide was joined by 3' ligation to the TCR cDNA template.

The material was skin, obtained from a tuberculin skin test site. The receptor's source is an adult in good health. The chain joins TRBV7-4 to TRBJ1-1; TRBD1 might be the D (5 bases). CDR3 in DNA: TGTGCCAGCAGCCAAATTCTCGGTCAGGGTGGCACTGAAGCTTTCTTT. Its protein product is CASSQILGQGGTEAFF. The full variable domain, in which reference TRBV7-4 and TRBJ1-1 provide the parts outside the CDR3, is GAGVSQSPRYKVAKRGRDVALRCDSISGHVTLYWYRQTLGQGSEVLTYSQSDAQRDKSGRPSGRFSAERPERSVSTLKIQRTEQGDSAVYLCASSQILGQGGTEAFFGQGTRLTVV.